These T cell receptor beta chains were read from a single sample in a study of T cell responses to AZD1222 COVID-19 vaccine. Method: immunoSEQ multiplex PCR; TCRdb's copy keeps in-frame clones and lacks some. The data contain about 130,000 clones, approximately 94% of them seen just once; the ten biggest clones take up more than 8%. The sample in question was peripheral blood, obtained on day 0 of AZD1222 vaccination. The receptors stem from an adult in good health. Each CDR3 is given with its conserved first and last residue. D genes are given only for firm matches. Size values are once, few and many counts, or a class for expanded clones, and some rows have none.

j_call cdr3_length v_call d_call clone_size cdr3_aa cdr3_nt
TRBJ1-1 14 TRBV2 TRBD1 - CAILQGAENTEAFF TGTGCCATACTACAGGGGGCCGAGAACACTGAAGCTTTCTTT
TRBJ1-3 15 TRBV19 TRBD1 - CASSTTGGSGNTIYF TGTGCCAGTAGTACTACAGGGGGCTCTGGAAACACCATATATTTT
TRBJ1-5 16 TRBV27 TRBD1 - CASSFSQGAGGQPQHF TGTGCCAGCAGTTTTTCGCAGGGGGCGGGAGGTCAGCCCCAGCATTTT
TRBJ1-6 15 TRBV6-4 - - CASSAQPDRNSPLHF TGTGCCAGCAGTGCACAACCCGACCGAAATTCACCCCTCCACTTT
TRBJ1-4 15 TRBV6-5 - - CASSYNGPTNEKLFF TGTGCCAGCAGTTACAATGGTCCAACTAATGAAAAACTGTTTTTT
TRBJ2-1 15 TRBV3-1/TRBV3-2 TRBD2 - CASSPSGDSYNEQFF TGTGCCAGCAGCCCGAGCGGGGACTCCTACAATGAGCAGTTCTTC
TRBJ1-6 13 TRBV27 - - CASNTGLNSPLHF TGTGCCAGCAATACAGGGTTAAATTCACCCCTCCACTTT
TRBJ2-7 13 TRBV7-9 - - CASSLALEREQYF TGTGCCAGCAGCTTAGCTCTGGAGCGCGAGCAGTACTTC
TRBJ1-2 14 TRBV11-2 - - CASSLSLTAYGYTF TGTGCCAGCAGCTTAAGTCTCACAGCTTATGGCTACACCTTC
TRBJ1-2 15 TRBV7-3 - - CASSPGRSSNYGYTF TGTGCCAGCAGCCCAGGGAGGAGTTCTAACTATGGCTACACCTTC
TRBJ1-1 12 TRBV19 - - CATVTGNTEAFF TGTGCCACCGTGACAGGGAACACTGAAGCTTTCTTT
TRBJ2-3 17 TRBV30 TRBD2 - CAWSVSPTSGGTDTQYF TGTGCCTGGAGTGTATCCCCAACTAGCGGGGGCACAGATACGCAGTATTTT
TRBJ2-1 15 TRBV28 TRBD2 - CASSLTSGVYNEQFF TGTGCCAGCAGCCTTACTAGCGGGGTCTACAATGAGCAGTTCTTC
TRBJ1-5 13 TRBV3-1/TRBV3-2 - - CASSQVGDQPQHF TGTGCCAGCAGCCAAGTAGGCGACCAGCCCCAGCATTTT
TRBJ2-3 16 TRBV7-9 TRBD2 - CASSLAAGGPADTQYF TGTGCCAGCAGCTTAGCGGCGGGGGGGCCCGCAGATACGCAGTATTTT
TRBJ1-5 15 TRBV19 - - CASSKGLGSNQPQHF TGTGCCAGTAGTAAGGGCCTGGGGAGCAATCAGCCCCAGCATTTT
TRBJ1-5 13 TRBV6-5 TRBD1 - CASRGDRGQPQHF TGTGCCAGCAGAGGGGACAGGGGTCAGCCCCAGCATTTT
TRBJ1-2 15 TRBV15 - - CATSRDLGGLYGYTF TGTGCCACCAGCAGAGATCTCGGCGGCTTATATGGCTACACCTTC
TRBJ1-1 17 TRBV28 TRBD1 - CASSPYRDRGLNTEAFF TGTGCCAGCAGTCCATACCGGGACAGGGGCTTGAACACTGAAGCTTTCTTT
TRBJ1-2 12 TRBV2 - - CASSETAYGYTF TGTGCCAGCAGTGAAACGGCTTATGGCTACACCTTC
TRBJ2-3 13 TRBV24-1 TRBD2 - CATRERGTDTQYF TGTGCCACTAGGGAGCGGGGAACAGATACGCAGTATTTT
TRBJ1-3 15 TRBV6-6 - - CASSYSRISGNTIYF TGTGCCAGCAGTTACTCACGTATCTCTGGAAACACCATATATTTT
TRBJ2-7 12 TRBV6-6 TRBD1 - CASSLPQGEQYF TGTGCCAGCAGTCTACCACAGGGGGAGCAGTACTTC
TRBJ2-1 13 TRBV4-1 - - CASSQVLNNEQFF TGCGCCAGCAGCCAAGTCCTCAACAATGAGCAGTTCTTC
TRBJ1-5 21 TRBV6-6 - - CASSPLGGPLLTLIRGQPQHF TGTGCCAGCAGTCCATTAGGAGGACCTTTACTAACCCTTATCCGGGGGCAGCCCCAGCATTTT
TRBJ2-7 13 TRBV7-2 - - CASSRDRAYEQYF TGTGCCAGCAGCCGGGACCGGGCCTACGAGCAGTACTTC
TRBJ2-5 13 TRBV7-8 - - CASSLSGKETQYF TGTGCCAGCAGCTTATCAGGAAAAGAGACCCAGTACTTC
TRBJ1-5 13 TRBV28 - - CASRTDRFQPQHF TGTGCCAGCAGGACTGACAGGTTTCAGCCCCAGCATTTT
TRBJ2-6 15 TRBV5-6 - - CASSPANSGANVLTF TGTGCCAGCAGCCCAGCAAACTCTGGGGCCAACGTCCTGACTTTC
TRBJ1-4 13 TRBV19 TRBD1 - CASSIEGQGQLFF TGTGCCAGTAGTATAGAGGGACAGGGTCAACTGTTTTTT
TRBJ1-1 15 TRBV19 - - CASSPHFERNTEAFF TGTGCCAGTAGTCCTCATTTCGAACGGAACACTGAAGCTTTCTTT
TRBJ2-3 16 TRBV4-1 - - CASSQGGLGAGDTQYF TGCGCCAGCAGCCAAGGTGGTCTAGGGGCGGGGGATACGCAGTATTTT
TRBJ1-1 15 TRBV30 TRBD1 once CAWTLPGTADSEAFF TGTGCCTGGACCCTTCCAGGGACAGCTGACAGTGAAGCTTTCTTT
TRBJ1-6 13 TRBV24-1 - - CAAAAGHNSPLHF TGTGCCGCTGCTGCAGGCCACAATTCACCCCTCCACTTT
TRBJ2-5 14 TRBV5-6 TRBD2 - CASSLTSGGETQYF TGTGCCAGCAGCTTAACAAGCGGGGGAGAGACCCAGTACTTC
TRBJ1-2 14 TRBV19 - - CASSIVTANYGYTF TGTGCCAGTAGTATTGTGACAGCCAACTATGGCTACACCTTC
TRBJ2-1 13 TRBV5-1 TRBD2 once CASRSGGFGEQFF TGCGCCAGCAGAAGCGGGGGTTTCGGTGAGCAGTTCTTC
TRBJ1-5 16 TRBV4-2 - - CASSQEELSHPQPQHF TGTGCCAGCAGCCAAGAGGAACTCAGCCACCCTCAGCCCCAGCATTTT
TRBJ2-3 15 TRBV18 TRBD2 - CASPPLAGSTDTQYF TGTGCCAGCCCTCCGTTAGCGGGGAGCACAGATACGCAGTATTTT
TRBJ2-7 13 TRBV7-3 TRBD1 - CASSPQGRNEQYF TGTGCCAGCAGCCCACAGGGGAGAAACGAGCAGTACTTC
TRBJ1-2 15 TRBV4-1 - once CASSQGLTGRYGYTF TGCGCCAGCAGCCAAGGACTCACGGGCCGTTATGGCTACACCTTC
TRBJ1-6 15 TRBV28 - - CASSFSSARNSPLHF TGTGCCAGCAGCTTTTCCTCCGCACGGAATTCACCCCTCCACTTT
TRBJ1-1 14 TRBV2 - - CASSETAGRTEAFF TGTGCCAGCAGTGAAACGGCAGGGAGGACTGAAGCTTTCTTT
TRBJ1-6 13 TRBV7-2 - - CASSPRLDSPLHF TGTGCCAGCAGCCCCCGTTTGGACTCACCCCTCCACTTT
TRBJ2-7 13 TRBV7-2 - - CASSLAWSYEQYF TGTGCCAGCAGCTTAGCTTGGTCCTACGAGCAGTACTTC
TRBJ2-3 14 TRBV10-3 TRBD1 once CAISESGTGSTQYF TGTGCCATCAGTGAGTCCGGGACAGGGAGTACGCAGTATTTT
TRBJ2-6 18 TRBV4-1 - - CAGSGGQRATSGANVLTF TGCGCCGGCAGCGGCGGGCAGCGGGCTACCTCTGGGGCCAACGTCCTGACTTTC
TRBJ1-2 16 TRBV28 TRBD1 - CASSPPGGGTNYGYTF TGTGCCAGCAGTCCCCCAGGGGGCGGGACTAACTATGGCTACACCTTC
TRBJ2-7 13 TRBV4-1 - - CASSFQPGYEQYF TGCGCCAGCAGCTTTCAGCCAGGGTACGAGCAGTACTTC
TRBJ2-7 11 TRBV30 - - CAWGRAYEQYF TGTGCCTGGGGTAGGGCCTACGAGCAGTACTTC
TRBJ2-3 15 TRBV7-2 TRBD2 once CASSLASGGTDTQYF TGTGCCAGCAGCCTGGCTAGCGGGGGGACAGATACGCAGTATTTT
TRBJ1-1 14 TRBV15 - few CATSRTTAYTEAFF TGTGCCACCAGCAGGACGACAGCTTACACTGAAGCTTTCTTT
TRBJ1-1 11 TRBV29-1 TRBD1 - CSVAQGREAFF TGCAGCGTAGCACAGGGGCGTGAAGCTTTCTTT
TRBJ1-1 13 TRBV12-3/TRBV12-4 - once CASSLREGTEAFF TGTGCCAGCAGTTTGAGGGAAGGGACTGAAGCTTTCTTT
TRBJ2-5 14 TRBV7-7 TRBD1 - CASSLTHRGETQYF TGTGCTAGCAGCTTAACACACAGGGGAGAGACCCAGTACTTC
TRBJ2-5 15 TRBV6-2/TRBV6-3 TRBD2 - CASSLGGGHQETQYF TGTGCCAGCAGTCTGGGGGGGGGACACCAAGAGACCCAGTACTTC
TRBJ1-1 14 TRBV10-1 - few CASSVPPLDTEAFF TGCGCCAGCAGTGTCCCCCCGCTAGACACTGAAGCTTTCTTT
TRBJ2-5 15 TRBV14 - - CASSPAFERQETQYF TGTGCCAGCAGCCCCGCCTTTGAGCGCCAAGAGACCCAGTACTTC
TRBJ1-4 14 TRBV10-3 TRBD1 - CAISEQGAGEKLFF TGTGCCATCAGTGAACAGGGGGCCGGGGAAAAACTGTTTTTT